These 27 T cell receptor beta chains were sequenced from one sample in a study of regulatory T cells in long-lasting Graves disease. Specified time point: newly diagnosed GD, antithyroid drugs for less than 3 months. From RNA extracted from PBMCs, the TCR library was made. With iRepertoire HTBI primers and Arm-PCR of CDR3 regions, TCR beta libraries were built. MiXCR, applied by TCRdb to the multiplex PCR reads, yields one record per CDR3 protein. The top ten clones hold just over 20% of a sample with about 400,000 distinct CDR3 sequences, around 15% of them seen once. The sample was also linked to a second study, of T cells in Graves' hyperthyroidism and ophthalmopathy.

Material: peripheral blood mononuclear cells (PBMCs), obtained at new diagnosis, from a patient treated with antithyroid drugs. The receptors shown here come from a woman between 18 and 29 years old with Graves disease.

This clonotype was recorded many times. The chain uses TRBV12-3 or TRBV12-4 and TRBJ2-5, with a tentative D call TRBD1 (6 bases). The CDR3 consists of 14 residues. The V gene lost 2 bases and the J gene lost 5 bases, with 12 bases spanning the gap. The DNA for the CDR3 is TGTGCCAGCAGTTTACACAGGGACGGGGAGACCCAGTACTTC. Amino acid sequence: CASSLHRDGETQYF.

This clonotype was seen ten or more times. The rearrangement links TRBV11-3 to TRBJ2-5; D not certain. The germline V and J ends were trimmed by 1 base and 2 bases, with 8 bases remaining between them. CDR1 and CDR2 (germline): SGHNT, YENEEA. The CDR3 is 14 residues long. In nucleotides, the CDR3 is TGTGCCAGCAGCTTAGTCCAGTCTCAAGAGACCCAGTACTTC. It is translated as CASSLVQSQETQYF.

This chain uses TRBV27 with TRBJ1-2, with 8 bases fitting TRBD1. CDR1 is MNHEY, CDR2 SMNVEV, per germline (reference sequence). Trimming took 9 bases from V and 6 from J; bases not matched to a gene: 18. The CDR3 has 16 residues. The CDR3 protein is CASGKWAGGELNGYTF. In DNA form, the CDR3 reads TGTGCCAGTGGGAAATGGGCAGGGGGCGAATTGAATGGCTACACCTTC.

This chain joins TRBV29-1 and TRBJ2-3; tentatively, D is TRBD1 (5 bases). The CDR3 runs 12 residues. CDR1 SQVTM and CDR2 ANQGSEA come from the germline V gene. Trimming cost V 4 bases and J 1 base, with 6 bases left between them. The CDR3 spells CSVGRGTDTQYF. CDR3 coding DNA: TGCAGCGTTGGCAGGGGCACAGATACGCAGTATTTT.

The table lists this clonotype with many counts. This CDR3 is CASSLRVYQGYTF. The CDR3 region has the DNA TGTGCCAGCAGCTTACGAGTATACCAAGGCTACACCTTC. The J gene is TRBJ1-2, the V gene TRBV13; D gene uncertain. Germline V CDR1 and CDR2: PRHDT, FYEKMQ (reference sequence). Deletions cut 2 bases from V and 8 bases from J, with 12 bases between. This CDR3 region has 13 residues.

There are many counts of this clonotype. The chain links TRBV20-1 to TRBJ2-3; D not resolved. V lost 3 bases, J lost 5 bases, and 15 bases lay in between. The CDR3 spans 14 residues. Germline CDR1 and CDR2: DFQATT and SNEGSKA (reference sequence). This chain's CDR3 is CSARMAYGQDTQYF. DNA for the CDR3: TGCAGTGCTAGGATGGCATACGGCCAAGATACGCAGTATTTT.

Concerning this clonotype: A much larger clone lies a single base off, so this may be a read error. The CDR3 region is CASSDAGLAGGDQETRYF. The DNA of the CDR3 is TGTGCCAGCAGTGATGCGGGACTAGCGGGGGGAGACCAAGAGACCCGGTACTTC. The V and J genes are TRBV2 and TRBJ2-5, with 15 bases aligning to TRBD2. Germline CDR1 and CDR2: SNHLY and FYNNEI. This CDR3 is 18 amino acids long.

In its sample, this clonotype was seen a few times. CDR3 sequence (DNA): TGTGCCAGCAGTTACTCGACTAGCGGCACAGATACGCAGTATTTT. It encodes CASSYSTSGTDTQYF. This chain links TRBV6-2 or TRBV6-3 with TRBJ2-3; 8 positions agree with TRBD2. Losses at the gene ends were 0 bases for V and 1 base for J; bases not matched to a gene: 0. CDR1 and CDR2 from the germline V gene are MNHEY and SVGEGT. The CDR3 loop spans 15 amino acids.

This clonotype was seen many times. V gene TRBV27 combines with J gene TRBJ2-1; 10 bases match TRBD2. The CDR3 loop spans 20 amino acids. The V segment lost 7 bases and the J segment 4 bases; nucleotides outside the gene matches: 22. CDR1 and CDR2 from the germline V gene are MNHEY and SMNVEV (reference sequence). The CDR3 region is CASTPRGGTSVRGIYNEQFF. In DNA, the CDR3 is TGTGCCAGCACCCCTCGGGGTGGGACTAGCGTCAGGGGGATATACAATGAGCAGTTCTTC.

The chain couples TRBV12-3 or TRBV12-4 to TRBJ2-2, with D perhaps matching TRBD1 or TRBD2 (5 bases each). This CDR3 region has 18 residues. The V and J ends lost 5 bases and 4 bases respectively, with 23 bases between them. Here the CDR3 reads CASSPRGGTSVRTGELFF. CDR3 coding DNA: TGTGCCAGCAGTCCCCGTGGGGGTACTAGTGTACGCACCGGGGAGCTGTTTTTT.

V and J are TRBV15 and TRBJ2-3, with 7 bases lining up with TRBD2. CDR3 length: 17 amino acids. Germline loops: CDR1 LNHNV, CDR2 YYDKDF (reference sequence). The V and J ends lost 0 bases and 1 base, in that order; junction bases with no gene match: 7. The CDR3 DNA reads TGTGCCACCAGCAGAGAGGCTAGCGGAGGGGGCACAGATACGCAGTATTTT. This translates into CATSREASGGGTDTQYF.

V usage is TRBV28 and J usage is TRBJ2-1; 8 bases are shared with TRBD2. J lost 0 bases, V lost 3 bases, and 4 bases had no gene match. The CDR3 contains 16 residues. Germline CDR1 is MDHEN and CDR2 is SYDVKM. CDR3 sequence reads: CASSFGGAISYNEQFF. The CDR3 DNA sequence: TGTGCCAGCAGTTTCGGGGGGGCGATCTCCTACAATGAGCAGTTCTTC.

This clonotype was counted at least ten times. The chain employs TRBV5-1 and TRBJ2-1; perhaps TRBD2 as D (5 bases). The CDR3 totals 14 residues. Deletions cut 4 bases from V and 3 bases from J, with 11 bases between. Germline CDR1 SGHRS, CDR2 YFSETQ. CDR3 loop: CASSRGSDYNEQFF. CDR3 nucleotides: TGCGCCAGCAGCCGAGGGAGCGACTACAATGAGCAGTTCTTC.

This clonotype was seen ten or more times. The chain is built from TRBV28 and TRBJ2-3; 7 bases align to TRBD2. The germline V gene encodes CDR1 MDHEN and CDR2 SYDVKM. Losses at the gene ends were 7 bases for V and 6 bases for J; bases not matched to a gene: 16. The CDR3 is 16 amino acids. The CDR3 sequence: CASNPWASGGWDTQYF. CDR3 in DNA: TGTGCCAGCAACCCGTGGGCTAGCGGAGGTTGGGATACGCAGTATTTT.

In its sample, this clonotype was seen many times. V and J are TRBV6-1 and TRBJ2-3; D not certain. The V end was cut by 6 bases, the J end by 2 bases, with 12 bases between. CDR3 length: 14 amino acids. Germline lookup yields CDR1 MNHNS and CDR2 SASEGT. CDR3 sequence reads: CASSATRHTDTQYF. In nucleotides, the CDR3 is TGTGCCAGCAGCGCGACTCGACACACAGATACGCAGTATTTT.

The sample holds many counts of this clonotype. The chain carries TRBV2 and TRBJ2-4; D not certain. The CDR3 contains 14 residues. Trimming stripped 5 bases from V and 8 bases from J, with 16 bases between. Germline V CDR1 and CDR2: SNHLY, FYNNEI. In nucleotides, the CDR3 is TGTGCCAGCAGTTATCGTCTGGGGAAGGACATTCAGTACTTC. Translated, it gives CASSYRLGKDIQYF. The full variable domain, with the rest looked up from reference TRBV2 and TRBJ2-4, is EPEVTQTPSHQVTQMGQEVILRCVPISNHLYFYWYRQILGQKVEFLVSFYNNEISEKSEIFDDQFSVERPDGSNFTLKIRSTKLEDSAMYFCASSYRLGKDIQYFGAGTRLSVL.

The V and J genes are TRBV19 and TRBJ1-1; possibly TRBD1 for D (5 bases). CDR3 size: 14 residues. With 5 bases removed from V and 4 bases from J, the gap between germline ends came to 14 bases. Germline V gene lookup returns CDR1 LNHDA and CDR2 SQIVND (reference sequence). The CDR3 sequence: CASSRGGLGTEAFF. CDR3 nucleotide sequence: TGTGCCAGTAGTCGGGGGGGGTTGGGCACTGAAGCTTTCTTT.

The chain carries TRBV6-5 and TRBJ2-3, with D possibly TRBD2 on 5 matching bases. The CDR3 is 17 residues long. The ends were cut back, 2 bases at V and 2 bases at J, with 17 bases in the middle. Germline CDR1 is MNHEY and CDR2 is SVGAGI. CDR3 nucleotides: TGTGCCAGCAGTTACCTCTTTCCGAGCGGCCCCACAGATACGCAGTATTTT. Translated: CASSYLFPSGPTDTQYF.

This clonotype was observed a few times. This rearrangement joins TRBV7-3 to TRBJ2-2; TRBD2 might be the D (5 bases). Germline V gene data show CDR1 as SGHTA and CDR2 as FQGTGA. The CDR3 is 19 amino acids. The V end lost 1 base, the J end lost 5 bases, and 23 bases lay between the germline ends. CDR3 nucleotide sequence: TGTGCCAGCAGCTTAAGCGTAGGGAGCGGTTCATTGGGAACCGGGGAGCTGTTTTTT. It translates to CASSLSVGSGSLGTGELFF.

A single count supports this clonotype. Just one base apart from a much larger clone, this may be a read error. The V call is TRBV2, the J call TRBJ1-1, with D possibly TRBD1 on 5 matching bases. V was clipped by 4 bases and J by 4 bases, with 10 bases between them. The CDR3 contains 13 residues. Germline values: CDR1 SNHLY, CDR2 FYNNEI. The CDR3 here is CASSGEGATEAFF. CDR3 nucleotides: TGTGCCAGCAGTGGAGAAGGGGCCACTGAAGCTTTCTTT.

The table lists this clonotype with many counts. The V and J genes are TRBV7-3 and TRBJ2-1, with 8 bases aligning to TRBD2. Per the germline V gene, CDR1 is SGHTA and CDR2 is FQGTGA. Trimming took 2 bases from V and 6 from J; bases not matched to a gene: 6. The CDR3 sequence is 15 residues long. For the CDR3, the DNA is TGTGCCAGCAGCTTATCTGGCGGGGGGCCCAATGAGCAGTTCTTC. This sequence encodes CASSLSGGGPNEQFF.

Worth noting for this clonotype: A much larger clone is a single base away; this may be a read error. The chain links TRBV25-1 to TRBJ2-2; possibly TRBD2 for D (5 bases). The germline CDR1 and CDR2 sequences are MGHDK and SYGVNS. Trimming shortened V by 7 bases and J by 3 bases, and 6 bases separated the two germline ends. This CDR3 has 12 amino acids. CDR3 in DNA: TGTGCCAGCACCGGGGACACCGGGGAGCTGTTTTTT. Translated: CASTGDTGELFF.

This clonotype was seen ten or more times. J is TRBJ2-5 and V is TRBV4-1; 8 positions agree with TRBD2. CDR1 is MGHRA and CDR2 is YSYEKL in the germline V gene. V was pared by 0 bases and J by 2 bases, with 8 bases of the junction left unmatched. The CDR3 totals 17 residues. The CDR3 bases are TGCGCCAGCAGCCAAGATCTAGCGGGCGGTTTTCAAGAGACCCAGTACTTC. Amino acid sequence: CASSQDLAGGFQETQYF.

This clonotype was observed a few times. The rearrangement joins TRBV6-1 to TRBJ2-2; 9 bases agree with TRBD1. The V and J ends lost 6 bases and 7 bases, in that order; junction bases with no gene match: 9. The CDR3 extends over 15 amino acids. Looked up from germline, CDR1 is MNHNS and CDR2 is SASEGT. CDR3 loop: CASSEYRGRVGELFF. Written as DNA, the CDR3 is TGTGCCAGCAGCGAATACAGGGGGCGAGTCGGGGAGCTGTTTTTT.

This clonotype was recorded at least ten times. This chain joins TRBV6-2 or TRBV6-3 and TRBJ2-2, with a possible D match to TRBD1 (5 bases). The length of the CDR3 is 15 residues. Germline loops: CDR1 MNHEY, CDR2 SVGEGT. V lost 0 bases to trimming and J lost 3 bases, with 8 bases between them. The CDR3 loop is CASSYSGRDTGELFF. The CDR3, as DNA: TGTGCCAGCAGTTACTCCGGCAGGGACACCGGGGAGCTGTTTTTT.

This clonotype occurred many times. The V gene is TRBV5-1, the J gene TRBJ2-3; no reliable D call. CDR1 SGHRS and CDR2 YFSETQ come from the germline V gene. The length of the CDR3 is 14 residues. With 0 bases removed from V and 4 bases from J, the gap between germline ends came to 9 bases. CDR3: CASSLGLMADTQYF. DNA for the CDR3: TGCGCCAGCAGCTTGGGACTGATGGCAGATACGCAGTATTTT.

This clonotype appeared many times. This chain links TRBV2 with TRBJ2-5, with a possible D match to TRBD1 (6 bases). In germline, CDR1 is SNHLY, CDR2 FYNNEI. Trimming took 2 bases from V and 4 from J, leaving 8 bases between them. CDR3 length: 13 amino acids. CDR3 DNA: TGTGCCAGCAGTGAAACAGGGCTAGAGACCCAGTACTTC. Protein: CASSETGLETQYF. Full variable domain (remainder filled in from reference TRBV2 and TRBJ2-5): EPEVTQTPSHQVTQMGQEVILRCVPISNHLYFYWYRQILGQKVEFLVSFYNNEISEKSEIFDDQFSVERPDGSNFTLKIRSTKLEDSAMYFCASSETGLETQYFGPGTRLLVL.